This T cell receptor (beta chain) was observed in a study of patients and donors after allogeneic stem cell transplantation. The CDR3 consists of 15 residues. V was trimmed by 0 bases and J by 8 bases, leaving 13 bases between them. Germline CDR1 is SEHNR and CDR2 is FQNEAQ (reference sequence). TCRdb processed the RT-PCR reads anew with MiXCR; each CDR3 protein has one entry. The table lists about 960,000 distinct CDR3 sequences, around 17% of them singletons. The sequence came from a human donor who was either an allogeneic HSCT recipient or a stem cell or donor lymphocyte infusion donor (not recorded which). It is not recorded whose cells these are; they may come from a transplant donor. What was sequenced was blood, either unsorted or a sorted T cell fraction (not recorded which). The chain employs TRBV7-9 and TRBJ1-4; maybe TRBD1 (6 bases). CDR3 sequence (DNA): TGTGCCAGCAGCTTAGCGCTAAAACAGGGAGAAAAACTGTTTTTT. Amino acids: CASSLALKQGEKLFF.